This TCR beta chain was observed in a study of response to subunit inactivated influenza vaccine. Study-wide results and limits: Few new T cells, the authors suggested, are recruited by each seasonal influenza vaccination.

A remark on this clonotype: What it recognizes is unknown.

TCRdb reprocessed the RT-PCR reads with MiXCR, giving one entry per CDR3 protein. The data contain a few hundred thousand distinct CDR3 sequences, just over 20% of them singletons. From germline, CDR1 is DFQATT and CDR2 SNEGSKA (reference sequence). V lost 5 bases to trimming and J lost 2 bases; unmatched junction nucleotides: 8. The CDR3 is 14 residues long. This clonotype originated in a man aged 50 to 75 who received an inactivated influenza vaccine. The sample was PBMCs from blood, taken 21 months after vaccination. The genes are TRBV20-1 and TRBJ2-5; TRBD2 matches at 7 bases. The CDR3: CSASDGGFQETQYF. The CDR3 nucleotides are TGCAGTGCTTCGGACGGGGGGTTTCAAGAGACCCAGTACTTC.